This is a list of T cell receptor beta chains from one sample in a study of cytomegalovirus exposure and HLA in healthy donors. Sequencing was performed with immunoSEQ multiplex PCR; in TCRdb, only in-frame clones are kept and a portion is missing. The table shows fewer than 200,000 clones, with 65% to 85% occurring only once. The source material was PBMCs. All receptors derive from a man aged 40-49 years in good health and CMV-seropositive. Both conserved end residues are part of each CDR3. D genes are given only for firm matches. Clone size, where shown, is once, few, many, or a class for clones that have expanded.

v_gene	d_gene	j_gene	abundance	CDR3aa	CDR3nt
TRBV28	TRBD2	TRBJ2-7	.	CASSWPSGRGRVYEQYF	TGTGCCAGCAGTTGGCCTAGCGGGAGGGGCCGCGTCTACGAGCAGTACTTC
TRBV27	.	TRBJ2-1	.	CASSMTRSFGEQFF	TGTGCCAGCAGTATGACTAGGAGTTTCGGTGAGCAGTTCTTC
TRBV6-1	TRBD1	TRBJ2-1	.	CASSEAVSGGYNEQFF	TGTGCCAGCAGTGAAGCGGTTTCAGGGGGCTACAATGAGCAGTTCTTC
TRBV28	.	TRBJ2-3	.	CASSLLQTDTQYF	TGTGCCAGCAGTTTATTACAAACAGATACGCAGTATTTT
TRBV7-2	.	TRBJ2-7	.	CASSLSAAAYEQYF	TGTGCCAGCAGCTTATCGGCGGCCGCCTACGAGCAGTACTTC
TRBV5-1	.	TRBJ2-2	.	CASSGQGHTGELFF	TGCGCCAGCAGCGGCCAGGGGCACACCGGGGAGCTGTTTTTT
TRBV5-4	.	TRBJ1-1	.	CASRLQGEAFF	TGTGCCAGCCGCCTCCAGGGGGAAGCTTTCTTT
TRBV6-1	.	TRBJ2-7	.	CASSHPNSVLQQYF	TGTGCCAGCAGTCATCCCAATAGCGTCTTGCAGCAGTACTTC
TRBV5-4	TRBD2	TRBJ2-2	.	CASSGTRDTGELFF	TGTGCCAGCAGCGGGACTAGGGACACCGGGGAGCTGTTTTTT
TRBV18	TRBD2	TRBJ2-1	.	CASSPGPSGDSYNEQFF	TGTGCCAGCTCACCAGGTCCTAGCGGGGACTCCTACAATGAGCAGTTCTTC
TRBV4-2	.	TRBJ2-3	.	CASSQEWAPTDTQYF	TGTGCCAGCAGCCAAGAGTGGGCGCCCACAGATACGCAGTATTTT
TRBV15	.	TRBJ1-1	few	CATSRAEGLSTEAFF	TGTGCCACCAGCAGAGCGGAGGGACTAAGCACTGAAGCTTTCTTT
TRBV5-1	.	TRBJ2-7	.	CASSLGFSEPSEQYF	TGCGCCAGCAGCTTGGGGTTTAGCGAGCCGAGCGAGCAGTACTTC
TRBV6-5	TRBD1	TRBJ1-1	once	CASSYREGANTEAFF	TGTGCCAGCAGTTACCGGGAGGGGGCAAACACTGAAGCTTTCTTT
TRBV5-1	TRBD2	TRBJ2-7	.	CASSLVWGSGGSSYEQYF	TGCGCCAGCAGCTTGGTTTGGGGCAGCGGGGGTAGCTCCTACGAGCAGTACTTC
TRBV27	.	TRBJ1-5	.	CASSWGGQGNQPQHF	TGTGCCAGCAGTTGGGGGGGGCAGGGCAATCAGCCCCAGCATTTT
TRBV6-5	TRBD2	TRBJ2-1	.	CASSYVGTTGNEQFF	TGTGCCAGCAGTTACGTTGGGACTACCGGCAATGAGCAGTTCTTC
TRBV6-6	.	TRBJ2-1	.	CASSYQGNEQFF	TGTGCCAGCAGTTACCAGGGGAACGAGCAGTTCTTC
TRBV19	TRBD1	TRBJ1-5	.	CASSPNGQGGQPQHF	TGTGCCAGTAGTCCCAACGGACAGGGCGGACAGCCCCAGCATTTT
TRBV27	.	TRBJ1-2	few	CASSLSPDIFGSYTF	TGTGCCAGCAGTTTATCCCCGGACATATTTGGGAGCTACACCTTC
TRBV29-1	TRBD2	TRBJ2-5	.	CSARSGRAETQYF	TGCAGCGCACGAAGCGGGAGGGCCGAGACCCAGTACTTC
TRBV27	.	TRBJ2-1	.	CASSPLALNHEQFF	TGTGCCAGCAGTCCCCTAGCTCTTAATCATGAGCAGTTCTTC
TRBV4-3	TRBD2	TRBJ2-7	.	CASSQEELAGGSYEQYF	TGCGCCAGCAGCCAAGAAGAACTAGCGGGAGGATCCTACGAGCAGTACTTC
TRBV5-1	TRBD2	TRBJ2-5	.	CASSVASGSPGETQYF	TGCGCCAGCAGCGTGGCTAGCGGATCGCCGGGAGAGACCCAGTACTTC
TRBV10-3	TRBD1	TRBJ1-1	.	CAITTGDLNTEAFF	TGTGCCATCACGACAGGGGATTTGAACACTGAAGCTTTCTTT
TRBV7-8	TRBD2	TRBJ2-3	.	CASSSFRGLAHSTDTQYF	TGTGCCAGCAGCTCCTTTCGCGGACTAGCGCATAGCACAGATACGCAGTATTTT
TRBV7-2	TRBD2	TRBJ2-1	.	CASSPILAGGVNEQFF	TGTGCCAGCAGCCCGATACTAGCGGGAGGTGTTAATGAGCAGTTCTTC
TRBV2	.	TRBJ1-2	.	CASTGGDGYTF	TGTGCCAGCACGGGCGGGGATGGCTACACCTTC
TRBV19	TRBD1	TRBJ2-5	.	CASGDRGFRETQYF	TGTGCCAGTGGGGACAGGGGGTTCCGAGAGACCCAGTACTTC
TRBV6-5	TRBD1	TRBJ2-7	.	CASSPGGPSYEQYF	TGTGCCAGCAGCCCAGGGGGCCCTTCCTACGAGCAGTACTTC
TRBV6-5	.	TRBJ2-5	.	CASSYGENRQETQYF	TGTGCCAGCAGTTACGGCGAAAACAGGCAGGAGACCCAGTACTTC
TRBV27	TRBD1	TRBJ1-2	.	CASSLSAGGLYGYTF	TGTGCCAGCAGTTTATCGGCAGGGGGCCTCTATGGCTACACCTTC
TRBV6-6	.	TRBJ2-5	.	CASSLTVQETQYF	TGTGCCAGCAGTCTAACAGTTCAAGAGACCCAGTACTTC
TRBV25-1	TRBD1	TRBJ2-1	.	CASSEGTGPSYNEQFF	TGTGCCAGCAGTGAAGGGACAGGGCCCTCCTACAATGAGCAGTTCTTC
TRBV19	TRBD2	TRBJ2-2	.	CASSTLAGGELFF	TGTGCCAGTAGTACACTAGCGGGAGGGGAGCTGTTTTTT
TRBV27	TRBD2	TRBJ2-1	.	CASSLAPRLAGYNEQFF	TGTGCCAGCAGTTTAGCACCGCGACTAGCGGGATACAATGAGCAGTTCTTC
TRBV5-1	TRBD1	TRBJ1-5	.	CASRTGEYSNQPQHF	TGCGCCAGCAGGACAGGGGAGTATAGCAATCAGCCCCAGCATTTT
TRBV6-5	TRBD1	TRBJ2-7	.	CASSPHRGSPYEQYF	TGTGCCAGCAGTCCGCACAGGGGTTCCCCCTACGAGCAGTACTTC
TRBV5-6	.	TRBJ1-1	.	CASSLPYPPEAFF	TGTGCCAGCAGCCTACCCTACCCACCTGAAGCTTTCTTT
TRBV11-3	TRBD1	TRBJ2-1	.	CASSGSYDRDNEQFF	TGTGCCAGCAGCGGGTCTTACGACAGGGACAATGAGCAGTTCTTC
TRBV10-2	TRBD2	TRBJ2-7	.	CASSEWFRSGKGDSYEQYF	TGCGCCAGCAGTGAGTGGTTCCGCAGCGGGAAAGGCGACTCCTACGAGCAGTACTTC
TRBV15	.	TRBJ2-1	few	CATAEARGNEQFF	TGTGCCACCGCCGAAGCTAGGGGCAATGAGCAGTTCTTC
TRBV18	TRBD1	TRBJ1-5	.	CASSQGAGTYQPQHF	TGTGCCAGCTCCCAGGGGGCAGGAACCTATCAGCCCCAGCATTTT
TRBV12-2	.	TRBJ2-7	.	CASRFTGQGAYEQYF	TGTGCAAGTCGCTTTACCGGACAGGGGGCGTACGAGCAGTACTTC
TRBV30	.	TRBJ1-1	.	CAWKGERGTEAFF	TGTGCCTGGAAAGGGGAAAGGGGCACTGAAGCTTTCTTT
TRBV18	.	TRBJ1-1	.	CASSPTQGWTTEAFF	TGTGCCAGCTCACCGACACAGGGATGGACCACTGAAGCTTTCTTT
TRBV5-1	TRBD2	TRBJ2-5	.	CASSLTSGSMRETQYF	TGCGCCAGCAGCTTGACTAGCGGGAGTATGCGAGAGACCCAGTACTTC
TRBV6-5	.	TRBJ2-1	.	CAVGGDTYNEQFF	TGTGCGGTGGGGGGGGACACCTACAATGAGCAGTTCTTC
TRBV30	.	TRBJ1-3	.	CAWSFPGTFTGNTIYF	TGTGCCTGGAGTTTCCCCGGGACATTCACCGGAAACACCATATATTTT
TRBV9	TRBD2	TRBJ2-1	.	CASSGPLGLADNYYNEQFF	TGTGCCAGCAGCGGTCCTTTAGGACTAGCGGACAACTACTACAATGAGCAGTTCTTC
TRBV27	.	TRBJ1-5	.	CASSLSRGASNQPQHF	TGTGCCAGCAGTTTATCTCGGGGGGCTAGCAATCAGCCCCAGCATTTT